What follows are 30 T cell receptor beta chains derived from one specimen sequenced in a study of long-term antiretroviral therapy in people with HIV. Assay version v3.0 of immunoSEQ was used, and it was run at survey level. Only in-frame clones appear in the TCRdb table, and some are missing; sequencing was by immunoSEQ multiplex PCR. The sample consists of under 40,000 clones, around 82% of them appearing once. The sequenced sample was unsorted PBMCs, obtained 0.3 years after starting antiretroviral therapy. Receptor source: a man between 18 and 35 years old with HIV.

This rearrangement joins TRBV7-3 to TRBJ2-2; 11 bases agree with TRBD1. V lost 5 bases, J lost 4 bases, and 9 bases stayed unmatched. This CDR3 spans 17 amino acids. The V gene's germline CDR1 is SGHTA and CDR2 FQGTGA. CDR3 amino acids: CASSPPPGQGGTGELFF. The CDR3 DNA reads as TGTGCCAGCAGCCCCCCCCCGGGACAGGGGGGCACCGGGGAGCTGTTTTTT.

The chain employs TRBV28 and TRBJ1-1; D gene unclear. The CDR3 consists of 12 residues. Per the germline V gene, CDR1 is MDHEN and CDR2 is SYDVKM. V lost 5 bases to trimming and J lost 0 bases, with 4 bases between them. For the CDR3, the DNA is TGTGCCAGCAGTGAGGTGAACACTGAAGCTTTCTTT. Encoded protein: CASSEVNTEAFF.

The genes are TRBV6-5 and TRBJ2-5; D may be TRBD1 (5 bases). The CDR3 runs 14 residues. Germline loops: CDR1 MNHEY, CDR2 SVGAGI. V gave up 0 bases and J gave up 4 bases, with 9 bases separating them. CDR3 in amino acids: CASSYSAGRETQYF. CDR3 nucleotides: TGTGCCAGCAGTTACTCAGCAGGGCGAGAGACCCAGTACTTC.

The V and J genes are TRBV2 and TRBJ2-5; 9 positions match TRBD1. Germline V gene data show CDR1 as SNHLY and CDR2 as FYNNEI. Trimming took 10 bases from V and 3 from J; bases not matched to a gene: 9. The CDR3 length is 14 residues. CDR3 sequence: CATQGAQFEETQYF. For the CDR3, the DNA is TGTGCCACACAGGGGGCTCAGTTTGAAGAGACCCAGTACTTC.

This chain joins TRBV27 and TRBJ1-4; D gene ambiguous. Trimming shortened V by 10 bases and J by 6 bases, and 15 bases separated the two germline ends. Looked up from germline, CDR1 is MNHEY and CDR2 is SMNVEV (reference sequence). The CDR3 length is 13 residues. The CDR3 DNA sequence: TGTGCCACTGGAAGGCAGGACTATGAAAAACTGTTTTTT. Translation: CATGRQDYEKLFF.

The V call is TRBV5-3, the J call TRBJ2-4; possibly TRBD2 for D (6 bases). TRBV5-3 is known as an ORF, though its function is uncertain. The CDR3 runs to 15 residues. Trimming left V 7 bases short and J 7 bases short, with 21 bases between. The CDR3 spells CARRFCPGDSNIQYF. The CDR3 bases are TGTGCCAGACGATTCTGTCCGGGGGATTCGAACATTCAGTACTTC.

In DNA form, the CDR3 reads TGTGCCGGGAGGCGCTACCCGAACACCGGGGAGCTGTTTTTT. Protein sequence: CAGRRYPNTGELFF. The J gene is TRBJ2-2, the V gene TRBV19, with a tentative D call TRBD2 (6 bases). The CDR3 contains 14 residues. V dropped 11 bases and J dropped 0 bases, with 13 bases sitting between them. Germline lookup yields CDR1 LNHDA and CDR2 SQIVND (reference sequence).

V is TRBV5-1 and J is TRBJ2-2, with D tentatively TRBD1 or TRBD2 (5 bases each). Germline CDR1 SGHRS, CDR2 YFSETQ. Trimming stripped 2 bases from V and 4 bases from J, with 9 bases between. The CDR3 has 14 residues. As DNA, the CDR3 is TGCGCCAGCAGCTTCACCGGGACCACCGGGGAGCTGTTTTTT. Translation gives CASSFTGTTGELFF. Using reference TRBV5-1 and TRBJ2-2 for the parts outside the CDR3, the full variable domain is KAGVTQTPRYLIKTRGQQVTLSCSPISGHRSVSWYQQTPGQGLQFLFEYFSETQRNKGNFPGRFSGRQFSNSRSEMNVSTLELGDSALYLCASSFTGTTGELFFGEGSRLTVL.

The gene calls are TRBV28 and TRBJ1-1, with TRBD1 as a possible D gene (5 bases). The V gene's germline CDR1 is MDHEN and CDR2 SYDVKM. The V gene lost 5 bases and the J gene lost 0 bases, with 13 bases spanning the gap. CDR3 length: 15 residues. The CDR3 here is CASSERGLLNTEAFF. The CDR3 region has the DNA TGTGCCAGCAGTGAGAGGGGACTTTTGAACACTGAAGCTTTCTTT.

This sequence joins TRBV30 and TRBJ2-2; perhaps TRBD2 as D (6 bases). The CDR3 loop spans 12 amino acids. Trimming took 4 bases from V and 6 from J, leaving 9 bases between them. Germline assignment: CDR1 GTSNPN and CDR2 SVGIG (reference sequence). For the CDR3, the DNA is TGTGCCTGGACGTCGGGGGCCGGGGAGCTGTTTTTT. This encodes CAWTSGAGELFF.

This clone was counted once. The chain is built from TRBV7-3 and TRBJ2-1; 11 bases agree with TRBD2. V shed 2 bases, J shed 4 bases, and the junction held 4 bases outside the gene matches. CDR3 size: 16 residues. The germline V gene has CDR1 SGHTA and CDR2 FQGTGA. The CDR3, as DNA: TGTGCCAGCAGCTTATTAGGGACTAGCGGTTACAATGAGCAGTTCTTC. Protein sequence: CASSLLGTSGYNEQFF. Full variable domain (outside the CDR3, taken from reference TRBV7-3 and TRBJ2-1): GAGVSQTPSNKVTEKGKYVELRCDPISGHTALYWYRQSLGQGPEFLIYFQGTGAADDSGLPNDRFFAVRPEGSVSTLKIQRTERGDSAVYLCASSLLGTSGYNEQFFGPGTRLTVL.

V is TRBV6-4 and J is TRBJ2-3, with D perhaps assigned TRBD1 or TRBD2 (5 bases each). CDR1 and CDR2 from the germline V gene are MRHNA and SNTAGT. The CDR3 is 14 amino acids. V lost 2 bases, J lost 0 bases, and 6 bases lay in between. CDR3 amino acids: CASSDRDSTDTQYF. CDR3 DNA: TGTGCCAGCAGTGACCGGGACAGCACAGATACGCAGTATTTT.

The chain employs TRBV27 and TRBJ2-7; the D gene could be TRBD1 or TRBD2 (5 bases each). Germline CDR1 is MNHEY and CDR2 is SMNVEV (reference sequence). The germline V and J ends were trimmed by 2 bases and 3 bases, with 11 bases remaining between them. The length of the CDR3 is 14 residues. As DNA, the CDR3 is TGTGCCAGCAGTTTACGTCCAGGGAGCTACGAGCAGTACTTC. Residues: CASSLRPGSYEQYF.

This chain uses TRBV4-2 with TRBJ2-5; TRBD2 matches at 8 bases. Per the germline V gene, CDR1 is LGHNA and CDR2 is YNFKEQ. The CDR3 runs 15 residues. Losses at the gene ends were 1 base for V and 5 bases for J; bases not matched to a gene: 6. The CDR3 sequence: CASSQGSGRMETQYF. CDR3 DNA: TGTGCCAGCAGCCAAGGAAGCGGGAGAATGGAGACCCAGTACTTC.

V is TRBV11-3 and J is TRBJ2-2; the D gene is possibly TRBD1 (6 bases). CDR3 size: 15 residues. Looked up from germline, CDR1 is SGHNT and CDR2 is YENEEA. Deletions cut 2 bases from V and 0 bases from J, with 7 bases between. The CDR3 region is CASSLQGSNTGELFF. In DNA, the CDR3 is TGTGCCAGCAGCTTACAGGGGTCGAACACCGGGGAGCTGTTTTTT.

CDR3 bases: TGTGCCAGCAGCCCCCGGGGCAGGGGCTCTGGGGCCAACGTCCTGACTTTC. Translation: CASSPRGRGSGANVLTF. The chain has TRBV7-3 and TRBJ2-6; possibly TRBD1 for D (6 bases). Trimming cost V 5 bases and J 0 bases, with 14 bases left between them. The germline V gene encodes CDR1 SGHTA and CDR2 FQGTGA. The CDR3 is made up of 17 amino acids.

The rearrangement joins TRBV29-1 to TRBJ2-2; D is uncertain. Germline V CDR1 and CDR2: SQVTM, ANQGSEA. Between the trimmed V and J ends, which lost 3 bases and 0 bases, there was a span of 5 bases. The CDR3 is 13 residues long. In DNA, the CDR3 is TGCAGCGTTGATGAGCCGAACACCGGGGAGCTGTTTTTT. Its protein is CSVDEPNTGELFF.

V usage is TRBV6-6 and J usage is TRBJ1-4; TRBD1 agrees at 8 bases. The V gene's germline CDR1 is MNHNY and CDR2 SVGAGI (reference sequence). The J segment lost 6 bases and the V segment lost 4 bases, leaving 7 bases of the junction unmatched. The CDR3 consists of 15 residues. CDR3 amino acids: CASSLGQAGDEKLFF. The DNA of the CDR3 is TGTGCCAGCAGTTTGGGACAGGCTGGAGATGAAAAACTGTTTTTT.

The chain is built from TRBV9 and TRBJ2-5, with TRBD2 matching over 9 bases. Per germline, CDR1 SGDLS and CDR2 YYNGEE. V lost 0 bases and J lost 1; bases outside the gene matches: 4. There are 16 residues in the CDR3. CDR3 nucleotide sequence: TGTGCCAGCAGCGTAGGCCCTAGCGGGATCCAAGAGACCCAGTACTTC. Translated, it gives CASSVGPSGIQETQYF. Together with reference TRBV9 and TRBJ2-5, the CDR3 gives the full variable domain: DSGVTQTPKHLITATGQRVTLRCSPRSGDLSVYWYQQSLDQGLQFLIQYYNGEERAKGNILERFSAQQFPDLHSELNLSSLELGDSALYFCASSVGPSGIQETQYFGPGTRLLVL.

The rearrangement joins TRBV7-6 to TRBJ1-4; TRBD1 might be the D (6 bases). Trimming stripped 3 bases from V and 8 bases from J, with 16 bases between. Germline V lookup: CDR1 SGHVS, CDR2 FNYEAQ. The CDR3 length is 15 residues. The CDR3 loop reads CASSFSGGGGEKLFF. The CDR3 region has the DNA TGTGCCAGCAGCTTTTCAGGAGGGGGAGGCGAAAAACTGTTTTTT.

The chain has TRBV5-1 and TRBJ2-3, with 9 bases aligning to TRBD2. This CDR3 contains 15 residues. The V gene end was trimmed by 4 bases and the J gene end by 0 bases; junction bases not matched to a gene: 3. CDR1 and CDR2 from the germline V gene are SGHRS and YFSETQ. The CDR3, as DNA: TGCGCCAGCAGCCGACTAGCGGCTAGCACAGATACGCAGTATTTT. It encodes CASSRLAASTDTQYF. The variable domain in full, completed from reference TRBV5-1 and TRBJ2-3, reads KAGVTQTPRYLIKTRGQQVTLSCSPISGHRSVSWYQQTPGQGLQFLFEYFSETQRNKGNFPGRFSGRQFSNSRSEMNVSTLELGDSALYLCASSRLAASTDTQYFGPGTRLTVL.

The chain uses TRBV27 and TRBJ2-3; a possible D gene is TRBD1 (6 bases). The CDR3 spans 17 residues. The germline CDR1 and CDR2 sequences are MNHEY and SMNVEV (reference sequence). Trimming pared 8 bases from V and 6 bases from J, leaving 27 bases between. Here the CDR3 DNA reads TGTGCCAGCGGCCGAGAAGGGGCCCCCTGGGGGCGGGATACGCAGTATTTT. It codes for CASGREGAPWGRDTQYF.

The rearrangement links TRBV4-1 to TRBJ2-5; 9 nucleotides agree with TRBD1. This CDR3 has 17 residues. CDR1 and CDR2 (germline): MGHRA, YSYEKL. Trimming removed 2 bases from V and 5 bases from J; junction bases left unmatched: 12. As DNA, the CDR3 is TGCGCCAGCAGCCAAAATAAGCCGGGACAGGGAAAGGAGACCCAGTACTTC. It is translated as CASSQNKPGQGKETQYF.

The chain uses TRBV30 and TRBJ1-2; D is ambiguous. The CDR3 is 12 amino acids. Germline V gene sequence: CDR1 GTSNPN, CDR2 SVGIG (reference sequence). Trimming cost V 7 bases and J 5 bases, with 14 bases left between them. CDR3 DNA sequence: TGTGCCTTTACACCGATCTCTTATGGCTACACCTTC. Protein sequence: CAFTPISYGYTF.

This clone has a single count. The chain employs TRBV5-4 and TRBJ2-5; 12 bases are shared with TRBD1. CDR1 and CDR2 (germline): SGHNT, YYREEE (reference sequence). The length of the CDR3 is 14 residues. V was pared by 4 bases and J by 7 bases, with 5 bases of the junction left unmatched. The CDR3: CASSPGTGGMTQYF. Here the CDR3 DNA reads TGTGCCAGCAGCCCGGGGACAGGGGGCATGACCCAGTACTTC.

The chain links TRBV6-5 to TRBJ2-1, with D perhaps matching TRBD2 (5 bases). The CDR3 spans 15 residues. Between the trimmed V and J ends, which lost 6 bases and 5 bases, there was a span of 17 bases. The germline gives CDR1 MNHEY, CDR2 SVGAGI. CDR3 sequence: CASSRTPKLDNEQFF. The CDR3 DNA reads TGTGCCAGCAGCAGAACCCCCAAACTAGACAATGAGCAGTTCTTC.

The chain has TRBV10-3 and TRBJ2-7; 7 bases agree with TRBD1. The ends lost 9 bases at V and 5 bases at J; junction bases unmatched: 16. The CDR3 sequence is 15 residues long. Germline loops: CDR1 ENHRY, CDR2 SYGVKD. The CDR3 sequence: CAIKDVQGLLHEQYF. The CDR3 DNA follows: TGTGCCATAAAAGACGTACAGGGGCTTCTCCACGAGCAGTACTTC.

The chain has TRBV10-2 and TRBJ2-5, with 8 bases that match TRBD2. The V segment lost 2 bases and the J segment 2 bases; nucleotides outside the gene matches: 7. The CDR3 contains 16 residues. Germline V CDR1 and CDR2: WSHSY, SAAADI. Here the CDR3 DNA reads TGCGCCAGCAGTGAGAGCGGGGGAAATGTACAAGAGACCCAGTACTTC. As protein: CASSESGGNVQETQYF.

For the CDR3, the DNA is TGTGCCAGCAGTTACTCAGTAGGGGGCTCCTACGAGCAGTACTTC. This gives the protein CASSYSVGGSYEQYF. V gene TRBV6-5 combines with J gene TRBJ2-7; the D gene is possibly TRBD1 (6 bases). The ends were cut back, 0 bases at V and 0 bases at J, with 9 bases in the middle. The V gene's germline CDR1 is MNHEY and CDR2 SVGAGI. The CDR3 runs 15 residues.

The chain has TRBV27 and TRBJ1-2; 9 nucleotides match TRBD1. CDR1 and CDR2 (germline): MNHEY, SMNVEV (reference sequence). The CDR3 has 17 residues. V shed 4 bases and J 4 bases; nucleotides not matched to a gene: 13. CDR3 bases: TGTGCCAGCAGTTCCACTACTGGGACAGGGCCCACCTATGGCTACACCTTC. The encoded protein is CASSSTTGTGPTYGYTF.